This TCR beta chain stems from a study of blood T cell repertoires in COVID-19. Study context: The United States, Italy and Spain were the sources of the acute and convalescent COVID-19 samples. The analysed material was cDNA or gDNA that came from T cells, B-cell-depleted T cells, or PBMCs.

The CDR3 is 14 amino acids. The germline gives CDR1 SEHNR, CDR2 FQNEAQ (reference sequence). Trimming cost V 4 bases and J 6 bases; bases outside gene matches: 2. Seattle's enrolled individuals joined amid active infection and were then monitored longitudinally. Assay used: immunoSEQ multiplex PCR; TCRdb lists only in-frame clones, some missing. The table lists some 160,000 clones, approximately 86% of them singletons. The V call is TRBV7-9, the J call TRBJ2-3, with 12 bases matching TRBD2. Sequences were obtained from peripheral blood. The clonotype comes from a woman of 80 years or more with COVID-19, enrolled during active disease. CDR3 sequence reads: CASSSTSGSDTQYF. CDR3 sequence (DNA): TGTGCCAGCAGCTCGACTAGCGGGAGTGATACGCAGTATTTT.